The next 9 T cell receptor beta chains were all read from a single sample in a study of graft-versus-host responses after intestinal transplantation (dated by TCRdb to about 2021). Library prep was done by the immunoSEQ multiplex PCR assay. Imported from immuneACCESS, the table was reduced by TCRdb to in-frame sequences with V and J called. These copies leave out some clones; in studies compared against another copy, an unresolved V gene accounts for under half, and the cause of the remainder is not known. The sample yields 85,000 to 100,000 clones; about 84% were counted once. Of the sample, 1.4% falls within the top ten clones. Here the sequenced sample was PBMCs, taken 255 days after intestinal transplant. The receptors come from a human patient who received an intestinal transplant, so some T cells may come from the graft donor.

This clone has ten or more counts. The genes are TRBV6-1 and TRBJ1-6, with 7 bases fitting TRBD1. The trim removed 11 bases at V and 10 bases at J, leaving 11 bases unmatched. This CDR3 is 13 amino acids long. Per germline, CDR1 MNHNS and CDR2 SASEGT. CDR3 DNA sequence: TGTGCCGGCAAAGGGGGACAGTACTCACCCCTCCACTTT. Amino acid sequence: CAGKGGQYSPLHF.

This clone occurred once. The chain is built from TRBV28 and TRBJ1-1; no reliable D call. CDR1 and CDR2 (germline): MDHEN, SYDVKM. This CDR3 region has 13 residues. V dropped 5 bases and J dropped 2 bases, with 9 bases sitting between them. The DNA of the CDR3 is TGTGCCAGCAGTGAGAATTATAACACTGAAGCTTTCTTT. It specifies CASSENYNTEAFF.

V gene TRBV28 combines with J gene TRBJ2-2, with 8 positions matching TRBD2. In germline, CDR1 is MDHEN, CDR2 SYDVKM. The CDR3 length is 15 residues. V was pared by 2 bases and J by 5 bases, with 4 bases of the junction left unmatched. DNA for the CDR3: TGTGCCAGCAGTTTAGCGGGAGGATTAACCGGGGAGCTGTTTTTT. Protein product: CASSLAGGLTGELFF.

The chain employs TRBV6-1 and TRBJ1-2; no firm D call. The CDR3 is 14 amino acids. Germline values: CDR1 MNHNS, CDR2 SASEGT. Trimming pared 6 bases from V and 3 bases from J, leaving 14 bases between. The CDR3 loop is CASSETPAYYGYTF. The CDR3 bases are TGTGCCAGCAGCGAAACACCGGCCTACTATGGCTACACCTTC.

The chain recombines TRBV11-2 with TRBJ2-5; 8 bases map to TRBD2. The CDR3 has 14 amino acids. J lost 5 bases, V lost 1 base, and 3 bases had no gene match. Germline CDR1 is SGHAT and CDR2 is FQNNGV. In DNA, the CDR3 is TGTGCCAGCAGCTTAGCGGGGGGGCCGGAGACCCAGTACTTC. It yields the protein CASSLAGGPETQYF.

The chain couples TRBV7-6 to TRBJ1-6; no clear D. This CDR3 spans 13 amino acids. The germline V gene encodes CDR1 SGHVS and CDR2 FNYEAQ. The V and J ends lost 3 bases and 6 bases respectively, with 6 bases between them. CDR3 nucleotides: TGTGCCAGCAGCTTGGCCGCTAATTCACCCCTCCACTTT. It codes for CASSLAANSPLHF.

The chain uses TRBV9 and TRBJ1-2; TRBD1 might be the D (5 bases). Trimming took 4 bases from V and 4 from J, leaving 8 bases between them. This CDR3 has 12 amino acids. The germline V gene encodes CDR1 SGDLS and CDR2 YYNGEE. Here the CDR3 DNA reads TGTGCCAGCAGCCCAGACAGCTATGGCTACACCTTC. Its translation: CASSPDSYGYTF.

The gene calls are TRBV18 and TRBJ1-4, with D uncertain. Germline lookup yields CDR1 KGHSH and CDR2 LQKENI. This CDR3 region has 12 residues. Trimming removed 7 bases at V and 5 bases at J, with 8 bases between. CDR3: CASCTENEKLFF. For the CDR3, the DNA is TGTGCCAGCTGTACGGAGAATGAAAAACTGTTTTTT.

This chain uses TRBV5-1 with TRBJ1-5; D possibly corresponds to TRBD1 (5 bases). V dropped 4 bases and J dropped 7 bases, with 12 bases sitting between them. Germline V gene sequence: CDR1 SGHRS, CDR2 YFSETQ. This CDR3 spans 13 amino acids. CDR3: CASSLGGDQPQHF. The CDR3 bases are TGCGCCAGCAGCCTGGGGGGGGACCAGCCCCAGCATTTT.